Sequencing of this TCR beta chain was carried out in a study of T cells in tumors after PD-1 blockade. Profiled with immunoSEQ multiplex PCR; TCRdb holds only in-frame clones, not every one. The sample includes about 59,000 clones, 80% of them seen just once. The CDR3 runs 14 residues. The germline V gene has CDR1 KGHDR and CDR2 SFDVKD. The V end lost 8 bases, the J end lost 1 base, and 11 bases lay between the germline ends. The material sequenced was PBMCs, taken before anti-PD-1 treatment. This chain connects TRBV24-1 to TRBJ1-5; D gene ambiguous. The sequence derives from a human donor with basal cell carcinoma. CDR3 DNA: TGTGCCACCACCTCGGACCGAAGCAATCAGCCCCAGCATTTT. Protein sequence: CATTSDRSNQPQHF.